Below, 2 T cell receptor beta chains from the same sample are listed, as sequenced in a study of beta chain features in type 1 diabetes. Antigen specificity for these receptors is unknown. Broader study findings: Moderately but significantly shorter TCRB CDR3s were found in Type 1 diabetes patients in all four CD4+ subsets.

cDNA synthesis used the whole RNA isolate, giving expressed TCRB sequences. Clones were sequenced by immunoSEQ multiplex PCR, and TCRdb holds only the in-frame ones, with some missing. The table records fewer than 450,000 clones, around an eighth of them present only once. Sequenced material: naive CD4+ T cells from blood. These receptors came from a woman between 18 and 30 years old with type 1 diabetes.

Written as DNA, the CDR3 is TGCGCCAGCAGCTTCGGAGGGAGGGGATCCTACAATGAGCAGTTCTTC. The encoded protein is CASSFGGRGSYNEQFF. The chain joins TRBV5-1 to TRBJ2-1; TRBD2 aligns across 7 bases. The V and J ends lost 2 bases and 1 base, in that order; junction bases with no gene match: 6. Germline assignment: CDR1 SGHRS and CDR2 YFSETQ. CDR3 size: 16 residues. Filled out from reference TRBV5-1 and TRBJ2-1, the complete variable domain reads KAGVTQTPRYLIKTRGQQVTLSCSPISGHRSVSWYQQTPGQGLQFLFEYFSETQRNKGNFPGRFSGRQFSNSRSEMNVSTLELGDSALYLCASSFGGRGSYNEQFFGPGTRLTVL.

This chain joins TRBV11-2 and TRBJ2-7, with TRBD2 identical over 8 bases. The germline V gene encodes CDR1 SGHAT and CDR2 FQNNGV. J gave up 7 bases and V 4 bases, and 15 bases lay outside the gene matches. CDR3 length: 16 residues. In DNA, the CDR3 is TGTGCCAGCAGCTCTACCGGACTAGCACTCCGAAGGGAGCAGTACTTC. It specifies CASSSTGLALRREQYF.